What follows are 19 T cell receptor beta chains derived from one specimen sequenced in a study of blood T cells in healthy people across ages. A second PCR, run for about 6 to 11 cycles, used a sample-barcoded 5' primer plus a J-beta primer mix. TCRdb analysed the 5' RACE reads with MiXCR anew, one entry per CDR3 protein. The table includes 1,500,000 or so distinct CDR3 sequences, roughly 64% detected once. The specimen was blood. The source of these receptors is a young man in good health.

The chain carries TRBV28 and TRBJ1-1; D perhaps matches TRBD1 (5 bases). The CDR3 is 13 amino acids. Germline values: CDR1 MDHEN, CDR2 SYDVKM. V was clipped by 6 bases and J by 10 bases, with 18 bases between them. The CDR3 region is CASRNPSSGRAFF. DNA for the CDR3: TGTGCCAGCAGAAACCCTTCGTCGGGGCGAGCTTTCTTT.

This clonotype showed up just a few times. V usage is TRBV27 and J usage is TRBJ2-1; D ambiguous. Deletions cut 3 bases from V and 7 bases from J, with 10 bases between. Germline V gene data show CDR1 as MNHEY and CDR2 as SMNVEV (reference sequence). The CDR3 extends over 13 amino acids. The CDR3: CASSFGLVNEQFF. CDR3 sequence (DNA): TGTGCCAGCAGTTTTGGTCTAGTGAATGAGCAGTTCTTC.

This chain connects TRBV7-2 to TRBJ2-7; D possibly uses TRBD1 or TRBD2 (5 bases each). CDR3 length equals 14 residues. The germline CDR1 and CDR2 sequences are SGHTA and FQGNSA. Trimming stripped 5 bases from V and 0 bases from J, with 11 bases between. The CDR3 loop reads CASSLNGGSYEQYF. DNA of the CDR3: TGTGCCAGCAGCCTGAATGGGGGCTCCTACGAGCAGTACTTC.

The sample holds a few counts of this clonotype. The V and J genes are TRBV7-2 and TRBJ2-3; no firm D call. Trimming stripped 0 bases from V and 6 bases from J, with 7 bases between. The germline CDR1 and CDR2 sequences are SGHTA and FQGNSA. CDR3 length: 13 amino acids. CDR3 DNA sequence: TGTGCCAGCAGCTTAGCGCAATGGGATACGCAGTATTTT. It codes for CASSLAQWDTQYF.

The CDR3 loop reads CASSLVRGGDEQYF. The CDR3 nucleotides are TGTGCCAGCAGCTTGGTCCGGGGCGGTGACGAGCAGTACTTC. The chain uses TRBV5-4 and TRBJ2-7; either TRBD1 or TRBD2 may supply D (5 bases each). Per the germline V gene, CDR1 is SGHNT and CDR2 is YYREEE (reference sequence). This CDR3 spans 14 amino acids. Trimming removed 0 bases from V and 5 bases from J, with 12 bases in between.

The chain employs TRBV4-3 and TRBJ2-5; D ambiguous. CDR3 length: 16 amino acids. Trimming took off 0 bases at V and 5 bases at J, with 16 bases between the two ends. CDR1 LGHNA and CDR2 YSLEER come from the germline V gene. The DNA of the CDR3 is TGCGCCAGCAGCCAAGATCTTTTTCTAGATTTGGAGACCCAGTACTTC. It is translated as CASSQDLFLDLETQYF.

The V gene is TRBV4-1, the J gene TRBJ1-5, with a weak D call TRBD1 (5 bases). Between the trimmed V and J ends, which lost 1 base and 9 bases, there was a span of 13 bases. Per the germline V gene, CDR1 is MGHRA and CDR2 is YSYEKL. This CDR3 contains 14 residues. The chain's CDR3 is CASSQAGTASPQHF. In nucleotides, the CDR3 is TGCGCCAGCAGCCAAGCGGGGACCGCTTCGCCCCAGCATTTT.

The chain recombines TRBV10-3 with TRBJ2-5; 14 bases align to TRBD2. The CDR3 has 16 residues. V was clipped by 6 bases and J by 3 bases; unmatched bases: 6. Germline V gives CDR1 ENHRY, CDR2 SYGVKD. The CDR3 nucleotides are TGTGCCATCAGCGGGACTAGCGGGGGATGGGAAGAGACCCAGTACTTC. Translation: CAISGTSGGWEETQYF.

CDR3 protein: CASTRTGMNTEAFF. CDR3 sequence (DNA): TGTGCCAGCACCCGGACAGGGATGAACACTGAAGCTTTCTTT. This chain uses TRBV12-3 or TRBV12-4 with TRBJ1-1; 8 bases are a match to TRBD1. CDR3 length equals 14 residues. V lost 7 bases to trimming and J lost 0 bases; unmatched junction nucleotides: 4.

In its sample, this clonotype was seen a few times. The chain combines TRBV7-2 with TRBJ2-7; D ambiguous. With 1 base removed from V and 0 bases from J, the gap between germline ends came to 13 bases. Germline V CDR1 and CDR2: SGHTA, FQGNSA. CDR3 length equals 16 residues. CDR3 bases: TGTGCCAGCAGCTTAGTTCCCAGCCTTTACTCCTACGAGCAGTACTTC. Translating it yields CASSLVPSLYSYEQYF.

There are a few counts of this clonotype. The rearrangement links TRBV27 to TRBJ2-7; 12 bases match TRBD2. Germline V gene lookup returns CDR1 MNHEY and CDR2 SMNVEV (reference sequence). V lost 5 bases, J lost 3 bases, and 2 bases stayed unmatched. The CDR3 contains 14 residues. The CDR3 reads CASSTLAGGYEQYF. Here the CDR3 DNA reads TGTGCCAGCAGTACACTAGCGGGAGGCTACGAGCAGTACTTC.

This chain connects TRBV7-9 to TRBJ1-5, with a tentative D call TRBD1 (5 bases). V was pared by 1 base and J by 14 bases, with 12 bases between. Germline values: CDR1 SEHNR, CDR2 FQNEAQ (reference sequence). This CDR3 spans 12 amino acids. In DNA, the CDR3 is TGTGCCAGCAGCTTAGATAAGACAGCGAAGCATTTT. Translation gives CASSLDKTAKHF.

The rearrangement links TRBV20-1 to TRBJ2-5; no definite D call. Per germline, CDR1 DFQATT and CDR2 SNEGSKA (reference sequence). V was trimmed by 6 bases and J by 5 bases, leaving 16 bases between them. This CDR3 region has 13 residues. This CDR3 reads CSARSWVRETQYF. The CDR3 region has the DNA TGCAGTGCCAGGAGTTGGGTCCGGGAGACCCAGTACTTC.

This chain connects TRBV5-1 to TRBJ1-2; no reliable D call. CDR3 size: 16 residues. The V gene lost 0 bases and the J gene lost 7 bases, with 19 bases spanning the gap. In germline, CDR1 is SGHRS, CDR2 YFSETQ. The CDR3 loop reads CASSLDPSRLTSGYTF. CDR3 coding DNA: TGCGCCAGCAGCTTGGACCCCTCTAGACTAACTAGTGGCTACACCTTC.

On this clonotype: Compared with germline, one end of the junction differs, possibly owing to a read error. The chain uses TRBV27 and TRBJ1-1; D ambiguous. Per the germline V gene, CDR1 is MNHEY and CDR2 is SMNVEV (reference sequence). CDR3 length: 13 amino acids. CDR3 DNA sequence: TGTGCCAGCAGTGTATCGGTTGGGACTGAAGCTTTCTTT. It encodes CASSVSVGTEAFF.

The chain joins TRBV6-1 to TRBJ1-2; D call uncertain. Trimming pared 2 bases from V and 8 bases from J, leaving 12 bases between. The CDR3 has 13 residues. Germline V gives CDR1 MNHNS, CDR2 SASEGT. The CDR3 sequence is CASSERFWVGYTF. DNA for the CDR3: TGTGCCAGCAGTGAACGGTTTTGGGTCGGCTACACCTTC.

The V and J genes are TRBV5-5 and TRBJ2-7, with D tentatively TRBD1 (6 bases). The germline V gene encodes CDR1 SGHKS and CDR2 YYEKEE (reference sequence). V was cut by 6 bases and J by 0 bases, with 16 bases left in between. The CDR3 covers 15 residues. The CDR3: CASMILGAISYEQYF. In DNA form, the CDR3 reads TGTGCCAGCATGATCTTGGGGGCCATCTCCTACGAGCAGTACTTC.

This chain connects TRBV6-5 to TRBJ2-7; possible D gene TRBD1, 5 bases. The CDR3 is 14 amino acids. Germline V gene sequence: CDR1 MNHEY, CDR2 SVGAGI. Trimming removed 5 bases at V and 3 bases at J, with 14 bases between. The CDR3 region has the DNA TGTGCCAGCAGTGCGCAGGGATATGACTACGAGCAGTACTTC. Translation: CASSAQGYDYEQYF.

The V call is TRBV3-1, the J call TRBJ2-3, with 9 bases matching TRBD2. Looked up from germline, CDR1 is LGHDT and CDR2 is YNNKEL (reference sequence). The CDR3 runs to 16 residues. V dropped 4 bases and J dropped 1; count of bases not matched to a gene: 6. CDR3 nucleotides: TGTGCCAGCAGCCGATTAGCGGGAGTGGGCACAGATACGCAGTATTTT. It translates to CASSRLAGVGTDTQYF.